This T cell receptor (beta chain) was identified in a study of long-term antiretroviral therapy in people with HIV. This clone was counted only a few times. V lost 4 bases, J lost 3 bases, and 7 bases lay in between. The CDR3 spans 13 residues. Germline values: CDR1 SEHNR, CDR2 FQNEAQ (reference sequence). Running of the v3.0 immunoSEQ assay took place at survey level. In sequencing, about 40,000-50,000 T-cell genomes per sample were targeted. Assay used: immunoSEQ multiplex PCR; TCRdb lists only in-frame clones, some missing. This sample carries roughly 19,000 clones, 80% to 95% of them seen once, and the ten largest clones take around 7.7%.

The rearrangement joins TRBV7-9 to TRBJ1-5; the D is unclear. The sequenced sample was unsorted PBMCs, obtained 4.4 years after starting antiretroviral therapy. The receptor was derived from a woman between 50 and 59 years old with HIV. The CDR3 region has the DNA TGTGCCAGCAGCTCCGGGTCCAATCAGCCCCAGCATTTT. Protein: CASSSGSNQPQHF. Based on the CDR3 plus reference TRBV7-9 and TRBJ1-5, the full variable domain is DTGVSQNPRHKITKRGQNVTFRCDPISEHNRLYWYRQTLGQGPEFLTYFQNEAQLEKSRLLSDRFSAERPKGSFSTLEIQRTEQGDSAMYLCASSSGSNQPQHFGDGTRLSIL.